This TCR beta chain was observed in a study of shared T cell receptors in the human thymus. V trimming: 2 bases; J trimming: 1 base; junction bases outside the gene matches: 7. Germline V CDR1 and CDR2: ENHRY, SYGVKD. This CDR3 spans 17 amino acids. Clones were sequenced by immunoSEQ multiplex PCR, and TCRdb holds only the in-frame ones, with some missing. The sample includes hundreds of thousands of clones, approximately 85% of them seen just once. The same data also contributed to another study, on human thymus T cells. That paper adds: Related work showed strongly overlapping thymic repertoires across unrelated individuals.

The TCR was taken from a girl in the first two years of life with a congenital heart defect. The chain combines TRBV10-3 with TRBJ2-2; 7 positions match TRBD1. Source material: thymocytes. CDR3 sequence reads: CAISETGDSRNTGELFF. The CDR3 DNA reads as TGTGCCATCAGTGAGACCGGGGACAGTAGGAACACCGGGGAGCTGTTTTTT.